Each of the 3 T cell receptor beta chains below was sequenced from the same sample in a study of T cell changes during pregnancy in multiple sclerosis. Measured with immunoSEQ multiplex PCR; TCRdb has only the in-frame clones, and not every one. Here the sample spans some 68,000 clones, approximately 93% being singletons. Material: peripheral blood, obtained in the second trimester of pregnancy. Receptors were obtained from a female donor with multiple sclerosis, enrolled in a pregnancy study.

V usage is TRBV30 and J usage is TRBJ1-2; 11 bases are a match to TRBD1. The CDR3 is 13 residues long. V was clipped by 6 bases and J by 8 bases; unmatched bases: 8. In germline, CDR1 is GTSNPN, CDR2 SVGIG (reference sequence). The CDR3 here is CACLRGDRGGYTF. DNA of the CDR3: TGTGCCTGCCTACGTGGGGACAGGGGGGGCTACACCTTC.

The rearrangement uses TRBV4-1 and TRBJ1-2; D not resolved. Deletions cut 0 bases from V and 4 bases from J, with 15 bases between. This CDR3 is 16 amino acids long. In germline, CDR1 is MGHRA, CDR2 YSYEKL. CDR3 protein: CASSQDHGVAGYGYTF. For the CDR3, the DNA is TGCGCCAGCAGCCAAGATCATGGGGTAGCGGGCTATGGCTACACCTTC.

The V call is TRBV13, the J call TRBJ2-7, with 9 bases aligning to TRBD2. Germline CDR1 PRHDT, CDR2 FYEKMQ (reference sequence). The CDR3 totals 15 residues. V shed 3 bases and J 6 bases; nucleotides not matched to a gene: 9. The DNA for the CDR3 is TGTGCCAGCAGCTTTCCACGTAGCGGGGGTGCCGAGCAGTACTTC. This translates into CASSFPRSGGAEQYF.